Below are 8 T cell receptor beta chains sequenced from a single sample in a study of cytomegalovirus exposure and HLA in healthy donors. This PCR relied on a set of 60 Vbeta primers and 13 Jbeta primers. The protocol was immunoSEQ multiplex PCR, while the TCRdb copy is restricted to in-frame clones and leaves out a portion. Here the sample spans 84,000 or so clones, roughly three quarters being singletons. Sequences were obtained from PBMCs. The receptors stem from a young man in good health and CMV-seronegative.

The gene calls are TRBV29-1 and TRBJ2-5; tentatively, D is TRBD2 (5 bases). CDR1 and CDR2 from the germline V gene are SQVTM and ANQGSEA. Trimming took 5 bases from V and 4 from J, leaving 11 bases between them. The CDR3 loop spans 12 amino acids. The CDR3 spells CSVKRDGETQYF. The DNA for the CDR3 is TGCAGCGTTAAGAGGGATGGAGAGACCCAGTACTTC. Based on the CDR3 plus reference TRBV29-1 and TRBJ2-5, the full variable domain is SAVISQKPSRDICQRGTSLTIQCQVDSQVTMMFWYRQQPGQSLTLIATANQGSEATYESGFVIDKFPISRPNLTFSTLTVSNMSPEDSSIYLCSVKRDGETQYFGPGTRLLVL.

J is TRBJ1-4 and V is TRBV7-2, with 10 bases matching TRBD1. The CDR3 consists of 16 residues. Losses at the gene ends were 1 base for V and 8 bases for J; bases not matched to a gene: 7. CDR1 is SGHTA, CDR2 FQGNSA, per germline. The CDR3 is CASSLGQGAWSEKLFF. CDR3 coding DNA: TGTGCCAGCAGCTTAGGACAGGGGGCTTGGTCGGAAAAACTGTTTTTT.

J is TRBJ2-2 and V is TRBV5-1; no firm D call. Germline CDR1 is SGHRS and CDR2 is YFSETQ. V was trimmed by 1 base and J by 3 bases, leaving 10 bases between them. This CDR3 is built from 15 residues. CDR3 sequence reads: CASSLSVSDTGELFF. The CDR3 coding sequence is TGCGCCAGCAGCTTGAGTGTGAGTGACACCGGGGAGCTGTTTTTT. The whole variable domain, remainder taken from reference TRBV5-1 and TRBJ2-2, is KAGVTQTPRYLIKTRGQQVTLSCSPISGHRSVSWYQQTPGQGLQFLFEYFSETQRNKGNFPGRFSGRQFSNSRSEMNVSTLELGDSALYLCASSLSVSDTGELFFGEGSRLTVL.

The chain has TRBV19 and TRBJ2-7; TRBD1 is a possible D gene (6 bases). The CDR3 loop spans 14 amino acids. V lost 5 bases and J 6 bases, leaving 17 bases between the germline ends. Germline loops: CDR1 LNHDA, CDR2 SQIVND (reference sequence). DNA of the CDR3: TGTGCCAGTAGTCGGGACACCCGGACCTCCGAGCAGTACTTC. It is translated as CASSRDTRTSEQYF.

The chain links TRBV30 to TRBJ2-1, with D possibly TRBD1 on 5 matching bases. This CDR3 spans 10 amino acids. The V end lost 8 bases, the J end lost 7 bases, and 9 bases lay between the germline ends. CDR1 GTSNPN and CDR2 SVGIG come from the germline V gene (reference sequence). The CDR3: CAGKGNEQFF. As DNA, the CDR3 is TGTGCCGGGAAGGGGAATGAGCAGTTCTTC.

This chain connects TRBV4-1 to TRBJ2-3, with 13 bases identical to TRBD2. This CDR3 is 17 amino acids long. The germline gives CDR1 MGHRA, CDR2 YSYEKL. V lost 4 bases and J lost 2; bases outside the gene matches: 6. CDR3 region: CASSLRTSGGDTDTQYF. Written as DNA, the CDR3 is TGCGCCAGCAGCCTTAGGACTAGCGGGGGAGACACAGATACGCAGTATTTT.

This clone was observed a single time. The chain couples TRBV7-9 to TRBJ1-4, with unresolved D. The germline V gene encodes CDR1 SEHNR and CDR2 FQNEAQ (reference sequence). Trimming pared 1 base from V and 8 bases from J, leaving 11 bases between. The length of the CDR3 is 14 residues. Here the CDR3 reads CASSLEARSEKLFF. In DNA form, the CDR3 reads TGTGCCAGCAGCTTAGAGGCCAGGTCCGAAAAACTGTTTTTT.

V gene TRBV5-8 combines with J gene TRBJ1-2, with D perhaps matching TRBD1 (6 bases). V lost 4 bases to trimming and J lost 1 base, with 11 bases between them. There are 14 residues in the CDR3. Germline values: CDR1 SGHTS, CDR2 YDEGEE. CDR3 sequence (DNA): TGTGCCAGCAGCCGTTACAGGGATAACTATGGCTACACCTTC. Translating gives CASSRYRDNYGYTF.